Below, 15 T cell receptor beta chains from the same sample are listed, as sequenced in a study of blood T cell repertoires in COVID-19. The repertoire was sequenced with immunoSEQ multiplex PCR; TCRdb's copy has only in-frame clones and lacks some. The data contain 300,000 to 350,000 clones, 87% of them singletons. The sample was PBMCs or T cells enriched from blood (not recorded which). The source is a woman aged 18-29 years who had recovered from COVID-19.

This chain links TRBV7-9 with TRBJ1-5; TRBD1 aligns across 7 bases. CDR1 is SEHNR, CDR2 FQNEAQ, per germline (reference sequence). The CDR3 sequence is 13 residues long. Unmatched junction bases numbered 1, after V lost 3 bases and J lost 5 bases. The CDR3 region is CASSFGTDQPQHF. CDR3 in DNA: TGTGCCAGCAGCTTCGGGACAGATCAGCCCCAGCATTTT.

V and J are TRBV30 and TRBJ2-5; no firm D call. Germline V gene data show CDR1 as GTSNPN and CDR2 as SVGIG (reference sequence). The CDR3 has 11 residues. The V gene lost 8 bases and the J gene lost 6 bases, with 13 bases spanning the gap. The CDR3 bases are TGTGCCGTCGCCGGTTCAAAGACCCAGTACTTC. Amino acids: CAVAGSKTQYF. Variable domain in full (rest from reference TRBV30 and TRBJ2-5): SQTIHQWPATLVQPVGSPLSLECTVEGTSNPNLYWYRQAAGRGLQLLFYSVGIGQISSEVPQNLSASRPQDRQFILSSKKLLLSDSGFYLCAVAGSKTQYFGPGTRLLVL.

The chain carries TRBV19 and TRBJ2-7; 10 nucleotides agree with TRBD1. Trimming removed 5 bases from V and 6 bases from J; junction bases left unmatched: 4. The germline CDR1 and CDR2 sequences are LNHDA and SQIVND (reference sequence). The CDR3 has 13 residues. The CDR3 bases are TGTGCCAGTAGTGGAGGGACAGGGGCCGAGCAGTACTTC. This translates into CASSGGTGAEQYF.

This rearrangement joins TRBV6-5 to TRBJ1-1, with D maybe TRBD1 (6 bases). The CDR3 has 13 amino acids. CDR1 and CDR2 from the germline V gene are MNHEY and SVGAGI. Trimming pared 6 bases from V and 8 bases from J, leaving 16 bases between. CDR3 nucleotides: TGTGCCAGCAGAGTAGGGACACCGGCGGAAGCTTTCTTT. It codes for CASRVGTPAEAFF.

CDR3 nucleotides: TGTGCCAGCAGTCTCGTGGCCAACCATGGCTACACCTTC. Translation: CASSLVANHGYTF. This rearrangement joins TRBV28 to TRBJ1-2; D not resolved. The CDR3 runs to 13 residues. CDR1 and CDR2 from the germline V gene are MDHEN and SYDVKM. Trimming removed 5 bases from V and 6 bases from J, with 13 bases in between.

The genes are TRBV27 and TRBJ1-1; a weak D match, TRBD1 (6 bases). The germline V and J ends were trimmed by 0 bases and 5 bases, with 16 bases remaining between them. The CDR3 is made up of 16 amino acids. The V gene's germline CDR1 is MNHEY and CDR2 SMNVEV (reference sequence). The CDR3 DNA is TGTGCCAGCAGTTTATCGGGTCCCAGGGGAGGGACTGAAGCTTTCTTT. Encoded protein: CASSLSGPRGGTEAFF.

The V and J genes are TRBV29-1 and TRBJ2-3, with TRBD1 identical over 7 bases. V lost 7 bases and J lost 3; bases outside the gene matches: 7. Germline CDR1 is SQVTM and CDR2 is ANQGSEA. This CDR3 spans 13 amino acids. This CDR3 is CSAGTAVTDTQYF. DNA for the CDR3: TGCAGCGCCGGGACAGCAGTTACAGATACGCAGTATTTT.

The chain links TRBV5-4 to TRBJ2-1; 8 positions agree with TRBD2. With V trimmed by 1 base and J by 3 bases, 3 bases remained unmatched. The CDR3 is made up of 15 amino acids. Germline assignment: CDR1 SGHNT and CDR2 YYREEE (reference sequence). CDR3 sequence (DNA): TGTGCCAGCAGCTTGTCGGGGGGGGTCTACAATGAGCAGTTCTTC. The encoded protein is CASSLSGGVYNEQFF.

Here the CDR3 reads CASSPLGGANSPLHF. The CDR3 DNA is TGTGCCAGCAGCCCTTTGGGGGGGGCTAATTCACCCCTCCACTTT. V is TRBV7-2 and J is TRBJ1-6; tentatively, D is TRBD1 (6 bases). Germline V gene lookup returns CDR1 SGHTA and CDR2 FQGNSA. This CDR3 has 15 residues. Trimming shortened V by 5 bases and J by 6 bases, and 14 bases separated the two germline ends.

The chain combines TRBV28 with TRBJ2-7; D is undetermined. From germline, CDR1 is MDHEN and CDR2 SYDVKM. Between the trimmed V and J ends, which lost 3 bases and 2 bases, there was a span of 8 bases. The CDR3 runs to 13 residues. The CDR3 nucleotides read TGTGCCAGCAGTTTCGGAGAGGCCTACGAGCAGTACTTC. Translated: CASSFGEAYEQYF.

The V and J genes are TRBV5-4 and TRBJ2-7; 13 bases match TRBD2. V trimming: 4 bases; J trimming: 2 bases; junction bases outside the gene matches: 15. The CDR3 loop spans 19 amino acids. CDR1 SGHNT and CDR2 YYREEE come from the germline V gene (reference sequence). CDR3 sequence (DNA): TGTGCCAGCAGCAAAAACCCCACACTAGCGGGGGGGCTTGCCTACGAGCAGTACTTC. Protein: CASSKNPTLAGGLAYEQYF.

V is TRBV6-5 and J is TRBJ2-1, with 8 bases fitting TRBD2. Germline V gene data show CDR1 as MNHEY and CDR2 as SVGAGI. This CDR3 is 14 amino acids long. Trimming at V came to 6 bases and at J to 2 bases, leaving 3 bases not matched to a gene. CDR3 DNA sequence: TGTGCCAGCAGATTTAGCGGGGCCTACAATGAGCAGTTCTTC. Translating it yields CASRFSGAYNEQFF.

CDR3 sequence: CASSSYEVTSGGPGSTDTQYF. In DNA, the CDR3 is TGTGCCAGCTCATCATACGAAGTGACTAGCGGGGGTCCCGGTAGCACAGATACGCAGTATTTT. The gene calls are TRBV18 and TRBJ2-3; TRBD2 aligns across 12 bases. This CDR3 comprises 21 residues. Per germline, CDR1 KGHSH and CDR2 LQKENI. After removal of 5 bases from V and 0 bases from J, the junction contained 18 bases not matched to a gene.

The V and J genes are TRBV3-1 (or the pseudogene TRBV3-2) and TRBJ1-2; unclear D gene. The germline gives CDR1 LGHDT, CDR2 YNNKEL (reference sequence). This CDR3 has 14 residues. Trimming stripped 0 bases from V and 2 bases from J, with 7 bases between. CDR3 protein: CASSQDNGNYGYTF. In nucleotides, the CDR3 is TGTGCCAGCAGCCAAGATAACGGGAACTATGGCTACACCTTC.

The genes are TRBV7-2 and TRBJ1-3; 9 nucleotides line up with TRBD1. CDR3 length equals 18 residues. V was pared by 5 bases and J by 1 base, with 12 bases of the junction left unmatched. Germline CDR1 SGHTA, CDR2 FQGNSA. The CDR3 nucleotides are TGTGCCAGCAGCACAAAAGTGGGACAGGGCAATTCTGGAAACACCATATATTTT. The encoded protein is CASSTKVGQGNSGNTIYF.